This paragraph covers one T cell receptor beta chain sequence. Its antigen is unknown. These data come from a study of cytomegalovirus exposure and HLA in healthy donors. Study-wide results and limits: One cluster of highly shared sequence variants probably arose as a sequencing artifact. It was in a later analysis that TCR association rates were seen to vary by HLA locus, highest for DRB1 and lowest for HLA-C. Information on immune exposure was restricted to one variable (CMV serostatus).

The V gene end was trimmed by 2 bases and the J gene end by 7 bases; junction bases not matched to a gene: 13. The CDR3 extends over 16 amino acids. Germline V gene data show CDR1 as KGHSY and CDR2 as FQNENV. 60 Vbeta and 13 Jbeta primers were used in PCR. Using immunoSEQ multiplex PCR, the repertoire was profiled, and TCRdb retains in-frame clones only, with some absent. Seen here are around 180,000 clones, 70% to 80% observed once, and the top ten hold more than 2%. Sample: PBMCs. The TCR comes from a man in his sixties in good health and CMV-seronegative. The chain carries TRBV16 and TRBJ1-2; 7 nucleotides agree with TRBD1. CDR3 nucleotide sequence: TGTGCCAGCAGCCAACATCGACAGGGCGGTACGGGTGGCTACACCTTC. Residues: CASSQHRQGGTGGYTF.